The 29 T cell receptor beta chains reported below all come from one sample, sequenced in a study of T cells in Graves' hyperthyroidism and ophthalmopathy. The investigators amplified TCR beta CDR3 regions from RNA transcripts. Carried out on the TCR CDR3, a first-round RT-PCR used the HTBI primer set. TCRdb re-derived calls from the multiplex PCR reads in MiXCR, one entry per CDR3 protein. Of roughly 500,000 distinct CDR3 sequences listed, more than 45% are singletons. The sequenced material came from peripheral blood or thyroid tissue (not recorded which). The receptors were gathered from an adult woman with Graves' disease, either hyperthyroidism or ophthalmopathy (not recorded which).

The gene calls are TRBV9 and TRBJ1-2; 9 bases agree with TRBD1. From germline, CDR1 is SGDLS and CDR2 YYNGEE. CDR3 size: 16 residues. Germline trimming cut 0 bases from V and 7 bases from J; bases unmatched to any gene: 10. The CDR3 region is CASSVGAQGAGAGYTF. The CDR3 DNA follows: TGTGCCAGCAGCGTAGGTGCACAGGGGGCGGGCGCTGGCTACACCTTC.

This chain joins TRBV19 and TRBJ1-5, with TRBD1 identical over 8 bases. The CDR3 runs 15 residues. The junction had 14 bases not matched to a gene; V was cut back by 3 bases and J by 13 bases. Germline CDR1 is LNHDA and CDR2 is SQIVND (reference sequence). CDR3 region: CASSIFVDRVWEQHF. In DNA form, the CDR3 reads TGTGCCAGTAGTATTTTCGTGGACAGGGTTTGGGAACAGCATTTT.

This clonotype has a count of ten or more. V usage is TRBV20-1 and J usage is TRBJ2-2; D might be TRBD2 (6 bases). V gave up 0 bases and J gave up 8 bases, with 19 bases separating them. Germline V gives CDR1 DFQATT, CDR2 SNEGSKA (reference sequence). The CDR3 length is 16 residues. The CDR3 region is CSARDLSTGETGELFF. Here the CDR3 DNA reads TGCAGTGCTAGAGATCTAAGCACGGGGGAGACTGGGGAGCTGTTTTTT.

This clonotype was recorded many times. Here the CDR3 reads CASRFTGGNYGYTF. In DNA form, the CDR3 reads TGTGCCAGCAGATTTACAGGGGGCAACTATGGCTACACCTTC. The chain couples TRBV7-9 to TRBJ1-2; TRBD1 aligns across 9 bases. The CDR3 runs to 14 residues. CDR1 is SEHNR and CDR2 is FQNEAQ in the germline V gene (reference sequence). J was trimmed by 2 bases and V by 6 bases; bases with no gene match: 4.

This clonotype came up once. A read error may explain this, as a much larger clone is one base away. The rearrangement joins TRBV11-2 to TRBJ2-7; D uncertain. Germline CDR1 SGHAT, CDR2 FQNNGV. The CDR3 is made up of 14 amino acids. The CDR3 coding sequence is TGTGCCGGCAGCTATAGCATTCCCGCCTACGAGCAGTACTTC. Its protein is CAGSYSIPAYEQYF.

The chain has TRBV12-3 or TRBV12-4 and TRBJ2-7; no definite D call. Trimming took 5 bases from V and 6 from J, leaving 11 bases between them. The length of the CDR3 is 12 residues. This CDR3 is CASSERLAEQYF. DNA of the CDR3: TGTGCCAGCAGTGAAAGACTCGCCGAGCAGTACTTC.

The chain combines TRBV5-1 with TRBJ1-1; D is unclear. Per germline, CDR1 SGHRS and CDR2 YFSETQ. The V and J ends lost 4 bases and 6 bases respectively, with 19 bases between them. CDR3 size: 15 residues. In DNA form, the CDR3 reads TGCGCCAGCAGCCCGTTTGGAGCGGGGAAGTCTGAAGCTTTCTTT. It is translated as CASSPFGAGKSEAFF. The variable domain in full, completed from reference TRBV5-1 and TRBJ1-1, reads KAGVTQTPRYLIKTRGQQVTLSCSPISGHRSVSWYQQTPGQGLQFLFEYFSETQRNKGNFPGRFSGRQFSNSRSEMNVSTLELGDSALYLCASSPFGAGKSEAFFGQGTRLTVV.

This clonotype was observed many times. This rearrangement joins TRBV7-2 to TRBJ1-2; perhaps TRBD1 as D (5 bases). V was cut by 7 bases and J by 0 bases, with 15 bases left in between. The CDR3 runs to 15 residues. Germline values: CDR1 SGHTA, CDR2 FQGNSA. The CDR3 sequence is CASTRGDSPNYGYTF. The CDR3 DNA sequence: TGTGCCAGCACCCGAGGAGACAGTCCTAACTATGGCTACACCTTC. Full variable domain (rest looked up from reference TRBV7-2 and TRBJ1-2): GAGVSQSPSNKVTEKGKDVELRCDPISGHTALYWYRQSLGQGLEFLIYFQGNSAPDKSGLPSDRFSAERTGGSVSTLTIQRTQQEDSAVYLCASTRGDSPNYGYTFGSGTRLTVV.

In this sample, this clonotype turned up many times. V and J are TRBV7-2 and TRBJ2-7, with 9 bases lining up with TRBD1. This CDR3 comprises 18 residues. Germline values: CDR1 SGHTA, CDR2 FQGNSA. Germline trimming cut 4 bases from V and 2 bases from J; bases unmatched to any gene: 15. DNA for the CDR3: TGTGCCAGCAGCTCTCAGGGGGCCGGGACAGGGTTCGCCTACGAGCAGTACTTC. This gives the protein CASSSQGAGTGFAYEQYF.

The rearrangement links TRBV7-9 to TRBJ2-7, with TRBD1 matching over 12 bases. CDR3 length equals 17 residues. Germline V gene data show CDR1 as SEHNR and CDR2 as FQNEAQ (reference sequence). V lost 8 bases and J lost 2; bases outside the gene matches: 13. Here the CDR3 reads CASSPGTGGRLTYEQYF. In DNA, the CDR3 is TGTGCCAGCTCACCCGGGACAGGGGGCCGGTTGACCTACGAGCAGTACTTC.

This clonotype was detected ten times or more. V is TRBV7-2 and J is TRBJ1-4, with no clear D. The CDR3 has 13 residues. V was cut by 1 base and J by 5 bases, with 5 bases left in between. Germline CDR1 is SGHTA and CDR2 is FQGNSA. The CDR3 region is CASSLVVNEKLFF. For the CDR3, the DNA is TGTGCCAGCAGCTTAGTAGTCAATGAAAAACTGTTTTTT.

The rearrangement links TRBV2 to TRBJ1-6; D unclear. The CDR3 contains 14 residues. V was pared by 1 base and J by 7 bases, with 8 bases between. From germline, CDR1 is SNHLY and CDR2 FYNNEI. The CDR3 spells CASSEGERNSPLHF. Written as DNA, the CDR3 is TGTGCCAGCAGTGAAGGGGAGAGAAATTCACCCCTCCACTTT.

About this clonotype itself: Compared with germline, one end of the junction differs, possibly owing to a read error. J is TRBJ1-1 and V is TRBV5-1; D unresolved. The germline V gene has CDR1 SGHRS and CDR2 YFSETQ. The CDR3 totals 13 residues. This CDR3 reads CASSLWAEDRAFF. The CDR3 bases are TGTGCCAGCAGCTTGTGGGCTGAAGATCGCGCTTTCTTT.

This clonotype was counted at least ten times. The chain employs TRBV6-1 and TRBJ2-2, with 8 bases lining up with TRBD2. V lost 9 bases, J lost 7 bases, and 10 bases stayed unmatched. This CDR3 has 14 residues. The germline V gene encodes CDR1 MNHNS and CDR2 SASEGT. The CDR3 DNA is TGTGCCAGTATAAGCGGGAGTTATATCGGGGAGCTGTTTTTT. This codes for CASISGSYIGELFF.

This clonotype was picked up many times. J is TRBJ2-5 and V is TRBV27; weak D call: TRBD2 (6 bases). Per germline, CDR1 MNHEY and CDR2 SMNVEV (reference sequence). The ends were cut back, 5 bases at V and 2 bases at J, with 12 bases in the middle. The CDR3 extends over 14 amino acids. The CDR3 is CASSPGTYQETQYF. As DNA, the CDR3 is TGTGCCAGCAGTCCCGGGACTTATCAAGAGACCCAGTACTTC.

V and J are TRBV6-6 and TRBJ1-4; D gene uncertain. Germline V gene sequence: CDR1 MNHNY, CDR2 SVGAGI (reference sequence). V lost 2 bases and J 4 bases, leaving 8 bases between the germline ends. CDR3 length equals 14 residues. CDR3 loop: CASSYREHNEKLFF. CDR3 bases: TGTGCCAGCAGTTACAGGGAGCATAATGAAAAACTGTTTTTT.

This clonotype appeared once. The chain links TRBV25-1 to TRBJ1-6, with D hard to call. V was trimmed by 5 bases and J by 10 bases, leaving 15 bases between them. The germline CDR1 and CDR2 sequences are MGHDK and SYGVNS. The CDR3 covers 14 residues. The CDR3, as DNA: TGTGCCAGCAGTTTATTCCGAGGGATGTCACCCCTCCACTTT. Protein sequence: CASSLFRGMSPLHF.

The chain couples TRBV7-3 to TRBJ1-3, with D perhaps TRBD1 (6 bases). V lost 5 bases and J lost 7, with 9 bases in between. This CDR3 has 12 amino acids. CDR1 is SGHTA, CDR2 FQGTGA, per germline. The CDR3 here is CASSRDTNTIYF. CDR3 nucleotide sequence: TGTGCCAGCAGCAGGGACACGAACACCATATATTTT.

The chain has TRBV12-3 or TRBV12-4 and TRBJ2-7, with TRBD1 matching over 7 bases. V trimming: 2 bases; J trimming: 0 bases; junction bases outside the gene matches: 10. The CDR3 has 17 amino acids. CDR3 protein: CASSLLFGTEGSYEQYF. DNA for the CDR3: TGTGCCAGCAGTTTATTATTCGGGACAGAGGGCTCCTACGAGCAGTACTTC.

This clonotype was seen ten or more times. The junction and the germline gene differ at one end; a read error may be behind it. The CDR3: CASGTKTGELFF. CDR3 nucleotide sequence: TGTGCTAGTGGCACTAAGACCGGTGAGCTGTTTTTT. This chain joins TRBV12-5 and TRBJ2-2; unclear D gene. There are 12 residues in the CDR3. In germline, CDR1 is LGHNT, CDR2 FRNRAP.

The genes are TRBV20-1 and TRBJ1-6; maybe TRBD1 (5 bases). Germline CDR1 and CDR2: DFQATT and SNEGSKA (reference sequence). This CDR3 has 16 amino acids. Trimming removed 2 bases at V and 4 bases at J, with 15 bases between. The chain's CDR3 is CSARWGPNLYNSPLHF. CDR3 nucleotides: TGCAGTGCTAGATGGGGACCCAACTTGTATAATTCACCCCTCCACTTT.

The chain's CDR3 is CASSDGPVGQGDEKLFF. In DNA form, the CDR3 reads TGCGCCAGCAGCGACGGACCGGTTGGACAGGGTGATGAAAAACTGTTTTTT. This rearrangement joins TRBV5-1 to TRBJ1-4, with 8 bases fitting TRBD1. The CDR3 covers 17 residues. Unmatched junction bases numbered 14, after V lost 4 bases and J lost 6 bases. Germline CDR1 is SGHRS and CDR2 is YFSETQ.

The J gene is TRBJ2-7, the V gene TRBV2; D is perhaps TRBD1 (5 bases). CDR1 SNHLY and CDR2 FYNNEI come from the germline V gene. The CDR3 totals 14 residues. Between the trimmed V and J ends, which lost 0 bases and 9 bases, there was a span of 15 bases. In nucleotides, the CDR3 is TGTGCCAGCAGTGAAGCGGGGCAATTGGGATGGCAGTACTTC. This codes for CASSEAGQLGWQYF.

This clonotype was picked up many times. This chain uses TRBV4-2 with TRBJ1-6; TRBD1 might be the D (6 bases). The CDR3 loop spans 13 amino acids. Trimming pared 5 bases from V and 14 bases from J, leaving 16 bases between. Germline CDR1 LGHNA, CDR2 YNFKEQ. The CDR3 region is CASSEGEGGSLHF. CDR3 nucleotides: TGTGCCAGCAGCGAAGGGGAGGGGGGGTCCCTCCACTTT.

At least ten counts were recorded for this clonotype. The chain recombines TRBV10-2 with TRBJ1-5; TRBD1 matches 8 bases. The CDR3 is 14 amino acids. V shed 7 bases and J 4 bases; nucleotides not matched to a gene: 6. Germline V lookup: CDR1 WSHSY, CDR2 SAAADI. The CDR3 coding sequence is TGCGCCAGCAAGGGGACAGGTCAAAATCAGCCCCAGCATTTT. It yields the protein CASKGTGQNQPQHF.

The table lists this clonotype with a few counts. One end of the junction does not line up with germline, which may come from a read error. The V gene is TRBV5-1, the J gene TRBJ2-7; D is perhaps TRBD1 (6 bases). Germline V gene lookup returns CDR1 SGHRS and CDR2 YFSETQ. CDR3 size: 14 residues. CDR3 DNA: TGCGCCAGCAGCTTGGACAGGGAGACCGGGGAGCTGTACTTC. Encoded protein: CASSLDRETGELYF.

This chain links TRBV20-1 with TRBJ1-3; D unresolved. Germline V gene data show CDR1 as DFQATT and CDR2 as SNEGSKA (reference sequence). The CDR3 has 12 residues. With 5 bases removed from V and 3 bases from J, the gap between germline ends came to 8 bases. CDR3: CSAALSGNTIYF. Written as DNA, the CDR3 is TGCAGTGCTGCCCTCAGTGGAAACACCATATATTTT.

The sample holds many counts of this clonotype. V usage is TRBV2 and J usage is TRBJ1-1; 7 nucleotides match TRBD1. CDR1 SNHLY and CDR2 FYNNEI come from the germline V gene. J was trimmed by 0 bases and V by 6 bases; bases with no gene match: 4. The CDR3 is 14 residues long. The CDR3 DNA reads as TGTGCCAGCAGAGGGGACAGTTTGAACACTGAAGCTTTCTTT. It encodes CASRGDSLNTEAFF.

V gene TRBV29-1 combines with J gene TRBJ2-7, with unresolved D. Trimming removed 4 bases at V and 9 bases at J, with 16 bases between. The CDR3 has 12 residues. Germline V lookup: CDR1 SQVTM, CDR2 ANQGSEA. The CDR3, as DNA: TGCAGCGTTGTTGGGCCCTCCCACGGGCAGTACTTC. Protein sequence: CSVVGPSHGQYF.